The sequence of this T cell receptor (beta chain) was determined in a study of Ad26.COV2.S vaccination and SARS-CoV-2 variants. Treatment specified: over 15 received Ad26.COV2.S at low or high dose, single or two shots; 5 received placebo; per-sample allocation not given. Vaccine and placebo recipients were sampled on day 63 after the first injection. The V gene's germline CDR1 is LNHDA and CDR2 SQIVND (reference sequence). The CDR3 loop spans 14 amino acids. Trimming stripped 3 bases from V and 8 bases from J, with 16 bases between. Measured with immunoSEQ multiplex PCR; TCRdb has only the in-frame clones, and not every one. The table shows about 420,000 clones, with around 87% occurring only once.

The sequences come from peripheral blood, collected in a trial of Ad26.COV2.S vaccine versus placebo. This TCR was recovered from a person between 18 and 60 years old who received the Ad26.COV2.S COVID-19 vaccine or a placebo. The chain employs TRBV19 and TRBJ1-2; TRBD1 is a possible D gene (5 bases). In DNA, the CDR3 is TGTGCCAGTAGTATCCAGGGTAGAAAGCGGGGCTACACCTTC. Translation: CASSIQGRKRGYTF.